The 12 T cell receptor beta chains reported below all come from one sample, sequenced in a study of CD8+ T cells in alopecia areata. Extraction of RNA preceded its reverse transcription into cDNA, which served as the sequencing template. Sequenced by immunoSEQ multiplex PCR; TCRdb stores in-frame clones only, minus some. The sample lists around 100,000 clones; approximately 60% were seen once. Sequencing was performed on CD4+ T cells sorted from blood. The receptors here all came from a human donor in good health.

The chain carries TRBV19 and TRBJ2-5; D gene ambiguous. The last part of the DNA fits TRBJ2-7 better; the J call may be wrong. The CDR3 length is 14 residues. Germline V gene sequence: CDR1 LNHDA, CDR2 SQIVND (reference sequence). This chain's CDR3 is CASSPTRATGEQYF. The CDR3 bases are TGTGCCAGTAGTCCTACTCGGGCCACCGGCGAGCAGTACTTC.

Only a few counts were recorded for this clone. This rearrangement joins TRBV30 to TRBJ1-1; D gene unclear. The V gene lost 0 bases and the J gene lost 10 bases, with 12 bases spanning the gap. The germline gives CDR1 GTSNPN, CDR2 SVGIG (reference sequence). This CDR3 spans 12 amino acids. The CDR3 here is CAWSVHPRRAFF. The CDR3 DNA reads TGTGCCTGGAGTGTACATCCGAGACGAGCTTTCTTT.

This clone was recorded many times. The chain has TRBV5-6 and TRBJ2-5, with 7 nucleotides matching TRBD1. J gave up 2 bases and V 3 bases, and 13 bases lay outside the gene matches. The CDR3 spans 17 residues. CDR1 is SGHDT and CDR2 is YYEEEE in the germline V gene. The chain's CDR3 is CASSSYARDSLQETQYF. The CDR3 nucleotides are TGTGCCAGCAGCTCTTACGCCCGGGACAGCTTACAAGAGACCCAGTACTTC.

CDR3 sequence (DNA): TGCAGCGCTAGGGGGAGTAATAATGAAAAACTGTTTTTT. Its translation is CSARGSNNEKLFF. The V and J genes are TRBV29-1 and TRBJ1-4; the D gene is possibly TRBD1 (6 bases). The V gene's germline CDR1 is SQVTM and CDR2 ANQGSEA. This CDR3 contains 13 residues. V was shortened by 7 bases and J by 4 bases, with 13 bases between the two germline ends.

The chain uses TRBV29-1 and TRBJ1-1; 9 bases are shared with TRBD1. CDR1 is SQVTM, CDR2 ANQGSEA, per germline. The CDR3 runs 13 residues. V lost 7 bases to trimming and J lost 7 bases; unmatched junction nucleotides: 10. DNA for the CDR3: TGCAGCGCTGCGGGACAGGGAGGGGGTGAAGCTTTCTTT. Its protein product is CSAAGQGGGEAFF.

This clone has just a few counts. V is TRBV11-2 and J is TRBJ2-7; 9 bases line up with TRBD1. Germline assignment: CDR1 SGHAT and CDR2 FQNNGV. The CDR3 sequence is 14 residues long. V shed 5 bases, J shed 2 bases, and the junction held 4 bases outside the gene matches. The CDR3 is CASSLRDRAYEQYF. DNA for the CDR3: TGTGCCAGCAGCCTCCGGGACAGGGCCTACGAGCAGTACTTC.

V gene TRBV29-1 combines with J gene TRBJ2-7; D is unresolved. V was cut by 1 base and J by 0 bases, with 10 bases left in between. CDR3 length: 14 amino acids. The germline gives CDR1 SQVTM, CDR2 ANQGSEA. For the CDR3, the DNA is TGCAGCGTTGAAGTAGGCCAGTTCTCCTACGAGCAGTACTTC. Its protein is CSVEVGQFSYEQYF.

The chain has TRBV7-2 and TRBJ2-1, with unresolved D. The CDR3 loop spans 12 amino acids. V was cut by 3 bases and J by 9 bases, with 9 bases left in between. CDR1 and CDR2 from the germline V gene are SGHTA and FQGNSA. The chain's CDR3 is CASSFQTPEQFF. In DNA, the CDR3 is TGTGCCAGCAGCTTCCAGACGCCTGAGCAGTTCTTC.

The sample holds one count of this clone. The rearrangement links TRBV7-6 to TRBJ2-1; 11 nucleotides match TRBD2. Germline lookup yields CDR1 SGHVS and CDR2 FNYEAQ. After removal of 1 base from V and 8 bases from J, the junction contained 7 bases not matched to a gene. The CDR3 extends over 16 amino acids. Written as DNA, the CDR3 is TGTGCCAGCAGCTTAGTACCTAGCGGGGGGCCGGATGAGCAGTTCTTC. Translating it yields CASSLVPSGGPDEQFF.

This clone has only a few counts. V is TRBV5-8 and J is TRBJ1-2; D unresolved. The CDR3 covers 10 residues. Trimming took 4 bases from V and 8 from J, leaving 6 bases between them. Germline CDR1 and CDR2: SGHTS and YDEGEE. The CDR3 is CASSRWGYTF. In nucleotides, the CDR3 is TGTGCCAGCAGCCGATGGGGCTACACCTTC.

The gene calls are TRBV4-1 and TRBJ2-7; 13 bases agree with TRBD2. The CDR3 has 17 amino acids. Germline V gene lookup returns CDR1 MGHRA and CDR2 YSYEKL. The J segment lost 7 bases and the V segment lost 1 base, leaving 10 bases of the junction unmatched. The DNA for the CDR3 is TGCGCCAGCAGCCAAGTAGGGGGACTAGCGGGGCTGGAGGAGCAGTACTTC. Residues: CASSQVGGLAGLEEQYF.

CDR3 DNA sequence: TGCAGCGCCGGGACAGGCGAAAACACCGGGGAGCTGTTTTTT. It is translated as CSAGTGENTGELFF. This chain uses TRBV29-1 with TRBJ2-2, with 8 bases identical to TRBD1. With 7 bases clipped from V and 2 bases from J, the junction kept 6 bases outside the gene matches. The CDR3 has 14 residues. CDR1 and CDR2 from the germline V gene are SQVTM and ANQGSEA.